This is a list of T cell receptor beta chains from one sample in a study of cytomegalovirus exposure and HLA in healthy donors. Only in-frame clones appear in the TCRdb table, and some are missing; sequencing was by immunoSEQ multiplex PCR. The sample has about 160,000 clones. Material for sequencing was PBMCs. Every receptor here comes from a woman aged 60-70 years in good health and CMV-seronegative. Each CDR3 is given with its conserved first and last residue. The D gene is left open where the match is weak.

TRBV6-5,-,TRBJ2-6,CASSYTTLSGANVLTF,TGTGCCAGCAGTTACACGACACTCTCTGGGGCCAACGTCCTGACTTTC
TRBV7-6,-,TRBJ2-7,CASSPGQFRREQYF,TGTGCCAGCAGCCCGGGTCAGTTCCGGCGCGAGCAGTACTTC
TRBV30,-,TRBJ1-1,CAWSVLGSGRGNTEAFF,TGTGCCTGGAGTGTACTAGGATCGGGCAGGGGTAACACTGAAGCTTTCTTT
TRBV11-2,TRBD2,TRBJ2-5,CASPSGMRETQYF,TGTGCCAGCCCTAGCGGTATGAGGGAGACCCAGTACTTC
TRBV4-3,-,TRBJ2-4,CASSQDRWEQDLNIQYF,TGCGCCAGCAGCCAAGATCGATGGGAACAGGATCTAAACATTCAGTACTTC
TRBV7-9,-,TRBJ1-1,CASSTDTEAFF,TGTGCCAGCTCCACAGACACTGAAGCTTTCTTT
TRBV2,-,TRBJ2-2,CASSVPAGSNTGELFF,TGTGCCAGCAGTGTGCCCGCGGGGTCGAACACCGGGGAGCTGTTTTTT
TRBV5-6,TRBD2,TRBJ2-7,CASSFSSLAGSSYEQYF,TGTGCCAGCAGCTTCTCGTCACTAGCGGGAAGCTCCTACGAGCAGTACTTC
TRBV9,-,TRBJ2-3,CASSVVADRTDTQYF,TGTGCCAGCAGCGTAGTAGCGGACCGCACAGATACGCAGTATTTT
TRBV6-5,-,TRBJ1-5,CASSYSRGGNQPQHF,TGTGCCAGCAGTTACTCTAGGGGTGGCAATCAGCCCCAGCATTTT
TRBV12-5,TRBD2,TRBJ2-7,CASGFYYQREGGEQYF,TGTGCTAGTGGTTTTTACTACCAGCGGGAGGGGGGCGAGCAGTACTTC
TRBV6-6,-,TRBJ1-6,CASSYSARADNSPLHF,TGTGCCAGCAGTTACTCAGCCAGGGCGGATAATTCACCCCTCCACTTT
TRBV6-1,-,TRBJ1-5,CASSEGTGGQPQHF,TGTGCCAGCAGTGAAGGGACGGGAGGTCAGCCCCAGCATTTT
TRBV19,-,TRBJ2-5,CASSHQGTAPETQYF,TGTGCCAGTAGCCACCAAGGGACTGCCCCCGAGACCCAGTACTTC
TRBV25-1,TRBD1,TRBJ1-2,CASSSPGQSYYGYTF,TGTGCCAGCAGTTCCCCGGGACAGTCTTACTATGGCTACACCTTC
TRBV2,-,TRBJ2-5,CASSENRDQETQYF,TGTGCCAGCAGTGAGAACCGGGATCAAGAGACCCAGTACTTC
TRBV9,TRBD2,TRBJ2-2,CARGGANTGELFF,TGTGCCAGGGGAGGGGCGAACACCGGGGAGCTGTTTTTT
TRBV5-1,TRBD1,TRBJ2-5,CASSLAGPRQGQTQYF,TGCGCCAGCAGCTTGGCCGGACCCAGACAGGGACAAACGCAGTACTTC
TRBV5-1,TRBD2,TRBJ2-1,CASSSGWEGSSYNEQFF,TGCGCCAGCAGCTCGGGATGGGAGGGGAGCTCCTACAATGAGCAGTTCTTC
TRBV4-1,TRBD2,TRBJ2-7,CASSQGPILSGTAYEQYF,TGCGCCAGCAGCCAAGGACCGATTCTCAGCGGGACCGCCTACGAGCAGTACTTC
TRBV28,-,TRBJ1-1,CASSPHGLLNTEAFF,TGTGCCAGCAGCCCTCATGGACTGTTGAACACTGAAGCTTTCTTT
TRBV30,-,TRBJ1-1,CAWNPLLEGVRTEAFF,TGTGCCTGGAATCCGCTACTTGAGGGAGTGAGGACTGAAGCTTTCTTT
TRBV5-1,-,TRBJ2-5,CASSLTGGEETQYF,TGCGCCAGCAGCTTGACTGGGGGCGAAGAGACCCAGTACTTC
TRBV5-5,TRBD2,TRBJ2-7,CASSLPTSGTLYEQYF,TGTGCCAGCAGCCTCCCGACTAGCGGGACTCTCTACGAGCAGTACTTC
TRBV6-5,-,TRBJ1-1,CASTQTVGAGKAFF,TGTGCCAGCACCCAGACCGTGGGGGCAGGGAAAGCTTTCTTT
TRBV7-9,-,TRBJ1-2,CASSLVSAGPYGYTF,TGTGCCAGCAGCTTAGTCTCTGCGGGACCTTATGGCTACACCTTC
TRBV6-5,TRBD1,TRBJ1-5,CATRDRGNQPQHF,TGTGCCACCCGGGACAGGGGTAATCAGCCCCAGCATTTT
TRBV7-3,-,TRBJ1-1,CASSFDVLGEAFF,TGTGCCAGCAGCTTCGACGTGCTAGGTGAAGCTTTCTTT
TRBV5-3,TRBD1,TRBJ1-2,CARSRGTEGAYGYTF,TGTGCCAGAAGCCGGGGGACGGAGGGGGCCTATGGCTACACCTTC
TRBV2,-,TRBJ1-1,CASSFTGSEAFF,TGTGCCAGCAGTTTTACAGGGTCTGAAGCTTTCTTT
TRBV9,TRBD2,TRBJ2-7,CASSVAAVPSGGTYEQYF,TGTGCCAGCAGCGTAGCTGCGGTTCCTAGCGGGGGAACCTACGAGCAGTACTTC
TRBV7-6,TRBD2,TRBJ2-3,CASSLTSGGTQYF,TGTGCCAGCAGCTTAACTAGCGGGGGTACGCAGTATTTT
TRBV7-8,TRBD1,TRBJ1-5,CASCPGTGAYQPQHF,TGTGCCAGCTGCCCCGGGACAGGGGCTTATCAGCCCCAGCATTTT
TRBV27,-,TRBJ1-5,CASSLSRWQPQHF,TGTGCCAGCAGTTTATCCAGATGGCAGCCCCAGCATTTT
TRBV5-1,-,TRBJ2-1,CASSLESSYNEQFF,TGCGCCAGCAGCTTGGAGAGCTCCTACAATGAGCAGTTCTTC
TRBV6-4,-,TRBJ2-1,CASSRTPGYNEQFF,TGTGCCAGCAGTAGGACTCCCGGGTACAATGAGCAGTTCTTC
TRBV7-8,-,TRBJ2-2,CASSSRPPGDTGELFF,TGTGCCAGCAGCTCAAGACCGCCCGGAGACACCGGGGAGCTGTTTTTT